These 8 T cell receptor beta chains originate from one sample sequenced in a study of regulatory T cells in long-lasting Graves disease. Both iRepertoire HTBI primers and Arm-PCR of CDR3 regions were used to build the TCR beta libraries. TCRdb re-analysed the multiplex PCR reads in MiXCR, keeping a single row per CDR3 protein. The sample contains about 440,000 distinct CDR3 sequences, about 17% of which appear only once. The time point denotes: newly diagnosed GD, antithyroid drugs for less than 3 months. The TCR library was made from RNA that had been extracted from PBMCs in TRIzol. These same records also appear under a second study, on T cells in Graves' hyperthyroidism and ophthalmopathy.

The material was peripheral blood mononuclear cells (PBMCs), obtained at new diagnosis, from a patient treated with antithyroid drugs. These receptor sequences come from a woman under 40 with Graves disease.

This clonotype was detected ten times or more. The V call is TRBV11-2, the J call TRBJ2-2; TRBD2 aligns across 7 bases. Germline V gene sequence: CDR1 SGHAT, CDR2 FQNNGV. The CDR3 runs 16 residues. J was trimmed by 0 bases and V by 1 base; bases with no gene match: 2. CDR3 sequence (DNA): TGTGCCAGCAGCTTAGGTAGCGGGCCGAACACCGGGGAGCTGTTTTTT. Its translation: CASSLGSGPNTGELFF.

The chain has TRBV9 and TRBJ1-2, with D possibly TRBD1 on 6 matching bases. V gave up 3 bases and J gave up 2 bases, with 17 bases separating them. The CDR3 runs 16 residues. Germline V gene data show CDR1 as SGDLS and CDR2 as YYNGEE. CDR3 region: CASSGGALQGNYGYTF. CDR3 nucleotides: TGTGCCAGCAGCGGAGGGGCCCTACAGGGAAACTATGGCTACACCTTC.

At least ten counts were recorded for this clonotype. The rearrangement joins TRBV12-3 or TRBV12-4 to TRBJ2-5, with 10 bases identical to TRBD2. The V and J ends lost 7 bases and 6 bases, in that order; junction bases with no gene match: 5. CDR3 size: 13 residues. The CDR3 region has the DNA TGTGCCAGCACCCTAGCGGGAGTAAAGACCCAGTACTTC. Amino acid sequence: CASTLAGVKTQYF.

The chain is built from TRBV19 and TRBJ2-1; 7 nucleotides match TRBD2. Per the germline V gene, CDR1 is LNHDA and CDR2 is SQIVND (reference sequence). This CDR3 has 12 residues. J was trimmed by 10 bases and V by 4 bases; bases with no gene match: 4. CDR3 region: CASSRGGSEQFF. The DNA of the CDR3 is TGTGCCAGTAGTAGGGGGGGTAGCGAGCAGTTCTTC.

This rearrangement joins TRBV28 to TRBJ1-3; 11 bases are a match to TRBD1. The V segment lost 8 bases and the J segment 7 bases; nucleotides outside the gene matches: 4. Germline V gene lookup returns CDR1 MDHEN and CDR2 SYDVKM. The CDR3 has 13 amino acids. CDR3 in DNA: TGTGCCAGCTGGACAGGGGGCGGTAACACCATATATTTT. This encodes CASWTGGGNTIYF. Complete variable domain (other parts from reference TRBV28 and TRBJ1-3): DVKVTQSSRYLVKRTGEKVFLECVQDMDHENMFWYRQDPGLGLRLIYFSYDVKMKEKGDIPEGYSVSREKKERFSLILESASTNQTSMYLCASWTGGGNTIYFGEGSWLTVV.

This clonotype occurred many times. The chain couples TRBV28 to TRBJ2-5; 7 bases agree with TRBD2. CDR1 MDHEN and CDR2 SYDVKM come from the germline V gene. The CDR3 runs 14 residues. V dropped 6 bases and J dropped 5; count of bases not matched to a gene: 9. DNA of the CDR3: TGTGCCAGCAGACTTGCGGGGGTTGACGAGACCCAGTACTTC. Amino acid sequence: CASRLAGVDETQYF.

This clonotype was counted many times. The J gene is TRBJ2-5, the V gene TRBV28; D remains ambiguous. The CDR3 extends over 14 amino acids. The germline V and J ends were trimmed by 2 bases and 0 bases, with 7 bases remaining between them. Germline-derived CDR1 and CDR2 are MDHEN and SYDVKM. The CDR3 is CASSLGPNQETQYF. DNA for the CDR3: TGTGCCAGCAGTTTAGGTCCGAACCAAGAGACCCAGTACTTC. The whole variable domain, remainder taken from reference TRBV28 and TRBJ2-5, is DVKVTQSSRYLVKRTGEKVFLECVQDMDHENMFWYRQDPGLGLRLIYFSYDVKMKEKGDIPEGYSVSREKKERFSLILESASTNQTSMYLCASSLGPNQETQYFGPGTRLLVL.

This clonotype appeared once. A read error is possible here, since a much larger clone lies one base away. This chain joins TRBV20-1 and TRBJ2-7; the match to TRBD2 covers 14 bases. From germline, CDR1 is DFQATT and CDR2 SNEGSKA (reference sequence). This CDR3 comprises 18 residues. V was pared by 6 bases and J by 2 bases, with 15 bases of the junction left unmatched. Here the CDR3 reads CSAVGTSGRRGNTYEQYF. The CDR3 DNA is TGCAGTGCCGTCGGGACTAGCGGGAGAAGGGGTAATACCTACGAGCAGTACTTC.